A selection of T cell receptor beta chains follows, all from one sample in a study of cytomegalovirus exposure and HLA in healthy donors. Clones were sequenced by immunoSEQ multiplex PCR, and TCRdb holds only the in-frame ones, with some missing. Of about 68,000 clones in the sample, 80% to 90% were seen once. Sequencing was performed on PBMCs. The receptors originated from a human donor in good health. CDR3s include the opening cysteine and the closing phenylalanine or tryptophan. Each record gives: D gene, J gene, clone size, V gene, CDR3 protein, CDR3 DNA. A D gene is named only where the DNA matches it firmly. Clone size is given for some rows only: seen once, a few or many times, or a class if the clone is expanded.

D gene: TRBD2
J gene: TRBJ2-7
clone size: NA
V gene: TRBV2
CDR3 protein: CASSPTSGSSYEQYF
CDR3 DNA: TGTGCCAGCAGTCCAACTAGCGGAAGCTCCTACGAGCAGTACTTC

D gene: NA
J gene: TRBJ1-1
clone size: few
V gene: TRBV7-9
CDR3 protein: CASSLEGAGGTEAFF
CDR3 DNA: TGTGCCAGCAGCTTAGAAGGGGCCGGGGGTACTGAAGCTTTCTTT

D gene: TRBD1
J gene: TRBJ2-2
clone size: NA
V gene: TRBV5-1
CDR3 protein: CASSPRQGVGVGGELFF
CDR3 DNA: TGCGCCAGCAGCCCTCGTCAGGGGGTAGGAGTCGGCGGGGAGCTGTTTTTT

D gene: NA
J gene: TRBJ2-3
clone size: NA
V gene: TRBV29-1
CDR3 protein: CSVEIGRPTQYF
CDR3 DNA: TGCAGCGTTGAAATTGGCAGGCCTACGCAGTATTTT

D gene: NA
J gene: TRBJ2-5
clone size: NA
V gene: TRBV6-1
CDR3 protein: CASSPWDSGGETQYF
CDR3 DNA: TGTGCCAGCAGTCCATGGGACTCCGGTGGGGAGACCCAGTACTTC

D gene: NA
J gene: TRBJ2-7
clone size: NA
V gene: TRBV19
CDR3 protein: CASSIYNEQYF
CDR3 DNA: TGTGCCAGTAGTATTTACAACGAGCAGTACTTC

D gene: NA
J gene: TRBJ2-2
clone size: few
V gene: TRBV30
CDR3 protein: CAWSQGPNTTLNTGELFF
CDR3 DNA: TGTGCCTGGAGTCAGGGGCCAAATACCACTCTGAACACCGGGGAGCTGTTTTTT

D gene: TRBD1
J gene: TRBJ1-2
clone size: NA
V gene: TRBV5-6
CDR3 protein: CASRPTGGFYGYTF
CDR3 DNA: TGTGCCAGCAGACCCACAGGGGGATTCTATGGCTACACCTTC

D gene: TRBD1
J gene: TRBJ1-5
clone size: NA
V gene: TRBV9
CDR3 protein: CASSVKADRRGWEPQHF
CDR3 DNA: TGTGCCAGCAGCGTCAAAGCGGACAGGCGCGGATGGGAGCCCCAGCATTTT

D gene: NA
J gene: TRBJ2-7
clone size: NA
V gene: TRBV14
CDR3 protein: CASSQDLPYEQYF
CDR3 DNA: TGTGCCAGCAGCCAAGATCTTCCCTACGAGCAGTACTTC

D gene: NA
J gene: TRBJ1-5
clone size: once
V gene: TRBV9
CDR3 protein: CASSVVPGWPQHF
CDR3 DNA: TGTGCCAGCAGCGTAGTTCCCGGGTGGCCCCAGCATTTT

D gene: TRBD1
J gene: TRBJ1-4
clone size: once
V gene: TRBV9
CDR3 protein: CASSPREGDRTTNEKLFF
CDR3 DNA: TGTGCCAGCAGCCCCCGAGAGGGGGACAGGACTACAAATGAAAAACTGTTTTTT

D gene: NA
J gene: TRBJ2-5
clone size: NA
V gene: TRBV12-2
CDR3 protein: CASRRTQRDRGCSETQYF
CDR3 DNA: TGTGCAAGTCGCAGAACGCAGAGGGACAGGGGGTGTTCTGAGACCCAGTACTTC

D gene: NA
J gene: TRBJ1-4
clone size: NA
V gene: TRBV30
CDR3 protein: CAWSPGRPGDEKLFF
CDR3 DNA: TGTGCCTGGTCTCCCGGACGCCCCGGGGATGAAAAACTGTTTTTT

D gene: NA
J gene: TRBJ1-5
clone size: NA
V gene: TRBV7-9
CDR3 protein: CSSGGSESNQPQHF
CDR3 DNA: TGTTCCAGCGGAGGGTCGGAGAGCAATCAGCCCCAGCATTTT

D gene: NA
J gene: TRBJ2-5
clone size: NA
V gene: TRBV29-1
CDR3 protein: CSAKLGSGGETQYF
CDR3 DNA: TGCAGCGCCAAATTAGGATCTGGGGGGGAGACCCAGTACTTC

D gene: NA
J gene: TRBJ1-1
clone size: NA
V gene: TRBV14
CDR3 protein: CASSRRSGTEAFF
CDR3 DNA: TGTGCCAGCAGCCGTAGGAGTGGCACTGAAGCTTTCTTT

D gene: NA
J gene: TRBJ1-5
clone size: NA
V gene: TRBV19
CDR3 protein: CASSRGNSNQPQHF
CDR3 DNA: TGTGCCAGTAGTCGAGGTAATAGCAATCAGCCCCAGCATTTT

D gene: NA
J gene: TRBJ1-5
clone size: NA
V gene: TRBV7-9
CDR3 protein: CASSRVGENQPQHF
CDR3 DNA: TGTGCCAGCAGCAGGGTGGGAGAAAATCAGCCCCAGCATTTT

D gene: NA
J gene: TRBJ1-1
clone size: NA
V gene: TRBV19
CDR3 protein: CASSIRALQGFNTEAFF
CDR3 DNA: TGTGCCAGTAGTATACGGGCCCTGCAGGGGTTTAACACTGAAGCTTTCTTT

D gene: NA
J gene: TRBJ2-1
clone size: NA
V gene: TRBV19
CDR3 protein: CASSISPYNEQFF
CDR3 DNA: TGTGCCAGTAGTATTTCTCCCTACAATGAGCAGTTCTTC

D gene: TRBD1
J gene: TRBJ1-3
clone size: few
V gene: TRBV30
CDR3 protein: CAWSVGGGSGNTIYF
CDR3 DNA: TGTGCCTGGAGTGTAGGGGGCGGCTCTGGAAACACCATATATTTT

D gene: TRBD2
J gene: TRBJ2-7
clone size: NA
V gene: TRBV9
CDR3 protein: CASSGTSAGREQYF
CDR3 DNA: TGTGCCAGCAGCGGGACTAGCGCGGGTCGGGAGCAGTACTTC

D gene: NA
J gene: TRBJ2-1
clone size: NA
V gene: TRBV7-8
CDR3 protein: CASRTLAAVSYNEQFF
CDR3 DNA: TGTGCCAGCAGAACGCTGGCGGCAGTTTCCTACAATGAGCAGTTCTTC

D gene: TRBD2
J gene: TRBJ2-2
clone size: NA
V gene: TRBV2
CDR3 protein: CASSGRGGGGELFF
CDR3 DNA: TGTGCCAGCAGTGGACGGGGGGGCGGCGGGGAGCTGTTTTTT

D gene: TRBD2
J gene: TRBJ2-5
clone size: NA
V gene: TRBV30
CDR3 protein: CAWSVGSGVMMETQYF
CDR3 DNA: TGTGCCTGGAGTGTGGGAAGCGGGGTCATGATGGAGACCCAGTACTTC

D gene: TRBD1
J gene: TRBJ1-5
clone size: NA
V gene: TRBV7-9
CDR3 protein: CASSLASGQGNQPQHF
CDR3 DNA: TGTGCCAGCAGCTTAGCTTCGGGACAGGGGAACCAGCCCCAGCATTTT

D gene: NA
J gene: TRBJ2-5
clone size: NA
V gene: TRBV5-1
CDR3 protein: CASSLGRAGETQYF
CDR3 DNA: TGCGCCAGCAGCTTAGGGCGGGCGGGAGAGACCCAGTACTTC

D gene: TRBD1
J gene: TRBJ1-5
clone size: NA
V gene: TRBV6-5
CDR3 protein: CASSRETGTGQPQHF
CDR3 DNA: TGTGCCAGCAGCAGGGAGACAGGGACGGGTCAGCCCCAGCATTTT

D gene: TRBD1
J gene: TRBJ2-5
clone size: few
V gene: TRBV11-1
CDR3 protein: CASSHRDRGLQETQYF
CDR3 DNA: TGTGCCAGCAGCCACCGGGACAGGGGCCTCCAAGAGACCCAGTACTTC

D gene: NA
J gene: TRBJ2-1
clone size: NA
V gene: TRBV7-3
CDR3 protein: CASSPGYNEQFF
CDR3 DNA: TGTGCCAGCAGCCCAGGCTACAATGAGCAGTTCTTC